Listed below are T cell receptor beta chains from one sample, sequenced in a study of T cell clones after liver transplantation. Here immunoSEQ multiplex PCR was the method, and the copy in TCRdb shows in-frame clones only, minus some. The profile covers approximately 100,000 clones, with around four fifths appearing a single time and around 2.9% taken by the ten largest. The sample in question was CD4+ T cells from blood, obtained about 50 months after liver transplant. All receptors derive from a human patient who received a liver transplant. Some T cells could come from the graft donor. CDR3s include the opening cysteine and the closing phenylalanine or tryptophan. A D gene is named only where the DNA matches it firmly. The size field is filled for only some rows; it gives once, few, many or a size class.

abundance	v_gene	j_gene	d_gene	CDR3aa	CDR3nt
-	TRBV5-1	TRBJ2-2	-	CASSWKVADPPGELFF	TGCGCCAGCAGCTGGAAGGTAGCGGATCCACCCGGGGAGCTGTTTTTT
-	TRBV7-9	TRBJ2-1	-	CASSLSGSYNEQFF	TGTGCCAGCAGCTTGTCCGGGTCCTACAATGAGCAGTTCTTC
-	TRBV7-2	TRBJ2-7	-	CASSFDGGGAEQYF	TGTGCCAGCAGCTTCGACGGAGGGGGGGCCGAGCAGTACTTC
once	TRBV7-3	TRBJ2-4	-	CASSLTGRNIQYF	TGTGCCAGCAGCCTGACAGGGAGGAACATTCAGTACTTC
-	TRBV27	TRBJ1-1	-	CASSSFLTGVLNTEAFF	TGTGCCAGCAGTTCATTTCTAACCGGGGTCCTAAACACTGAAGCTTTCTTT
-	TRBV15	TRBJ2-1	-	CATSRGRDTSWVF	TGTGCCACCAGCAGAGGTCGGGACACCTCCTGGGTCTTC
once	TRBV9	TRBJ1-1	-	CASSVGTSKGNTEAFF	TGTGCCAGCAGCGTAGGTACCTCCAAGGGGAACACTGAAGCTTTCTTT
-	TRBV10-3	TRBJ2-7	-	CATGTQSFYEQYF	TGTGCCACCGGGACACAATCTTTCTACGAGCAGTACTTC
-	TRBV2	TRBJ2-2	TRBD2	CASTTAGGMNTGELFF	TGTGCCAGCACTACAGCGGGAGGTATGAACACCGGGGAGCTGTTTTTT
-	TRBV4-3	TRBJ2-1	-	CASSRVTTGPNYNEQFF	TGCGCCAGCAGCCGAGTCACAACGGGACCAAACTACAATGAGCAGTTCTTC
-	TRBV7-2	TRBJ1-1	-	CASSFGRNTEAFF	TGTGCCAGCAGCTTCGGACGGAACACTGAAGCTTTCTTT
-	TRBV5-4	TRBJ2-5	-	CASRRRIGGTETQYF	TGTGCCAGCAGAAGAAGGATCGGGGGAACAGAGACCCAGTACTTC
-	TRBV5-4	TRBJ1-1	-	CASSLQTENTEAFF	TGTGCCAGCAGCTTGCAGACAGAGAACACTGAAGCTTTCTTT
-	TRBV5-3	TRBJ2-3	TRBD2	CARSSQKRGSTDTQYF	TGTGCCAGAAGTTCTCAAAAGCGGGGTAGTACAGATACGCAGTATTTT
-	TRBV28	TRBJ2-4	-	CASSPLDGIQYF	TGTGCCAGCAGTCCCTTGGACGGGATTCAGTACTTC
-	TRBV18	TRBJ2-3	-	CASSPRQETDTQYF	TGTGCCAGCTCACCAAGACAGGAGACAGATACGCAGTATTTT
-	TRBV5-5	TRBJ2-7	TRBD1	CASRTGTGISYEQYF	TGTGCCAGCAGAACCGGGACAGGGATATCCTACGAGCAGTACTTC
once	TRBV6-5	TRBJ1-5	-	CASSPRQTVNQPQHF	TGTGCCAGCAGCCCTCGACAGACGGTTAATCAGCCCCAGCATTTT
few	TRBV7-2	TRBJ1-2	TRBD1	CASSFDRGNYGYTF	TGTGCCAGCAGCTTCGACAGGGGGAACTATGGCTACACCTTC
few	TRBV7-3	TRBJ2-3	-	CASSIEVWDTQYF	TGTGCCAGCAGCATAGAGGTGTGGGATACGCAGTATTTT
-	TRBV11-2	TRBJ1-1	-	CASSLDRGGRAFF	TGTGCCAGCAGCTTAGACAGGGGAGGTAGAGCTTTCTTT
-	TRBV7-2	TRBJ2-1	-	CASSLAGLTGRNEQFF	TGTGCCAGCAGCTTAGCAGGGTTAACGGGGAGAAATGAGCAGTTCTTC
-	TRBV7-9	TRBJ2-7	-	CASRSGTTTYEQYF	TGTGCCAGCAGATCCGGCACCACAACCTACGAGCAGTACTTC
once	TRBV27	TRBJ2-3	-	CASSLSSTSLVQEDTQYF	TGTGCCAGCAGTTTATCAAGTACTAGTCTAGTTCAAGAGGATACGCAGTATTTT
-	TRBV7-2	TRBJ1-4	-	CASSLASGAVGEKLFF	TGTGCCAGCAGCTTAGCATCGGGGGCAGTCGGTGAAAAACTGTTTTTT
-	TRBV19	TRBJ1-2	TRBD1	CASSGPQGEGMFGYGYTF	TGTGCCAGTAGTGGCCCACAGGGGGAGGGGATGTTTGGCTATGGCTACACCTTC
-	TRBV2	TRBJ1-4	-	CASKPGAIEKLFF	TGTGCCAGCAAGCCGGGGGCGATCGAAAAACTGTTTTTT
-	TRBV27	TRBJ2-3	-	CASTTAGTQYF	TGTGCCAGCACCACTGCTGGTACGCAGTATTTT
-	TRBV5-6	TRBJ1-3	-	CASSLGVAGNTIYF	TGTGCCAGCAGCCTTGGGGTAGCTGGAAACACCATATATTTT
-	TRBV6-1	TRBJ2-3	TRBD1	CASTPRGPDTQYF	TGTGCCAGCACCCCCAGGGGGCCAGATACGCAGTATTTT
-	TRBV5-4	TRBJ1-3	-	CASSGNGGNTIYF	TGTGCCAGCAGCGGTAACGGTGGAAACACCATATATTTT
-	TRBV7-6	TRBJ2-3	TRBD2	CASSTVAGGRSDTQYF	TGTGCCAGCAGCACCGTAGCGGGGGGGCGTTCAGATACGCAGTATTTT
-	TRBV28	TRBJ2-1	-	CASTHKGLPSYNEQFF	TGTGCCAGCACCCATAAGGGACTTCCCTCCTACAATGAGCAGTTCTTC
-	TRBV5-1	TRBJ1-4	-	CASSLVGENEKLFF	TGCGCCAGCAGCTTGGTGGGGGAAAATGAAAAACTGTTTTTT
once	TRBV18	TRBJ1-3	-	CASSPFGGSGNTIYF	TGTGCCAGCTCACCTTTCGGGGGGTCTGGAAACACCATATATTTT
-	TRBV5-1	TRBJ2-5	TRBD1	CASSYLTGEETQYF	TGCGCCAGCAGCTACCTAACAGGGGAAGAGACCCAGTACTTC
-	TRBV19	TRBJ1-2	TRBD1	CASTTPGQGTGDTF	TGTGCCAGTACTACACCGGGACAGGGGACGGGTGACACCTTC
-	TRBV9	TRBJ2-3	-	CASSVGTELGTQYF	TGTGCCAGCAGCGTGGGGACGGAGCTCGGTACGCAGTATTTT
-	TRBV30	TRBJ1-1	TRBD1	CAWSKPGQGTGEAFF	TGTGCCTGGAGCAAACCGGGACAGGGGACGGGTGAAGCTTTCTTT
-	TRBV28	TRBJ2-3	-	CASSFQGLGTDTQYF	TGTGCCAGCAGTTTCCAGGGCCTGGGCACAGATACGCAGTATTTT
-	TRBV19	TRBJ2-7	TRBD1	CASSRPGQGATGEQYF	TGTGCCAGTAGTAGACCGGGACAGGGGGCGACGGGCGAGCAGTACTTC
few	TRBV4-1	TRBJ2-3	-	CASSSLGGAADTQYF	TGCGCCAGCAGCTCCCTCGGGGGAGCCGCAGATACGCAGTATTTT
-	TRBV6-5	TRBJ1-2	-	CASSYSIKNYGYTF	TGTGCCAGCAGTTACTCGATCAAAAACTATGGCTACACCTTC
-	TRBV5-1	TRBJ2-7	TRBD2	CASSPGLAGSYEQYF	TGCGCCAGCAGCCCGGGACTAGCGGGATCCTACGAGCAGTACTTC
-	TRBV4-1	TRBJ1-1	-	CASSQVEASFTEAFF	TGCGCCAGCAGCCAAGTGGAGGCGTCCTTCACTGAAGCTTTCTTT
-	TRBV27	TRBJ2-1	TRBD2	CAALLAGAPPSSYNEQFF	TGTGCCGCACTACTAGCGGGGGCCCCTCCCAGCTCCTACAATGAGCAGTTCTTC
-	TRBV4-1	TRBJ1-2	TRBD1	CASSQGQANYGYTF	TGCGCCAGCAGCCAGGGACAGGCTAACTATGGCTACACCTTC
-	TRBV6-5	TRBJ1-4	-	CASSQLGGKGEKLFF	TGTGCCAGCAGTCAACTCGGAGGCAAGGGGGAAAAACTGTTTTTT
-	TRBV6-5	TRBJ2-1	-	CASIALNEQFF	TGTGCCAGCATTGCGTTAAATGAGCAGTTCTTC
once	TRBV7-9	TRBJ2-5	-	CASSFPGKETQYF	TGTGCCAGCAGCTTCCCAGGGAAAGAGACCCAGTACTTC
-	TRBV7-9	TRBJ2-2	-	CASLGGAGRWELFF	TGTGCCAGCCTAGGAGGGGCAGGTCGCTGGGAGCTGTTTTTT
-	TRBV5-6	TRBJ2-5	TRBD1	CASSFGTGRGETQYF	TGTGCCAGCAGCTTCGGGACAGGGCGAGGAGAGACCCAGTACTTC
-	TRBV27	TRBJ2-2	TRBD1	CASSPRTGIVGELFF	TGTGCCAGCAGTCCTCGGACAGGGATCGTGGGGGAGCTGTTTTTT
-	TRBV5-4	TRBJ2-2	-	CASSTRSVPSRELFF	TGTGCCAGCAGCACCCGTAGCGTTCCTAGCCGGGAGCTGTTTTTT
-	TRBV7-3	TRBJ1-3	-	CASSLSGGNTIYF	TGTGCCAGCAGCTTAAGTGGAGGAAACACCATATATTTT
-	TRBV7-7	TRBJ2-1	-	CASSLGVGGKSNNEQFF	TGTGCCAGCAGCTTAGGGGTTGGCGGGAAGTCAAACAATGAGCAGTTCTTC
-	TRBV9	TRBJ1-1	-	CASSASGARLGEAFF	TGTGCCAGCAGCGCATCGGGGGCGAGGTTAGGTGAAGCTTTCTTT
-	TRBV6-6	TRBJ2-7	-	CASSQLGTQGSEQYF	TGTGCCAGCAGTCAACTGGGGACCCAGGGATCCGAGCAGTACTTC
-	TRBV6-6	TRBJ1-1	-	CAISDSNTEAFF	TGTGCCATCTCGGACAGTAACACTGAAGCTTTCTTT